Here is one TCR beta chain with its context. Antigen: not known. The data were taken from a study of Ad26.COV2.S vaccination and SARS-CoV-2 variants. On the study more broadly: Ad26.COV2.S given intramuscularly, once or twice 56 days apart. General study points: A substantial breadth of spike-specific CD8+ and CD4+ T cell responses after vaccination has been reported. Comparable non-spike TCR breadth was observed in vaccine and placebo recipients.

The data were produced by immunoSEQ multiplex PCR, yet TCRdb's version contains in-frame clones alone and is incomplete. The sample lists roughly 510,000 clones, 87% seen once, with around 13% in the top ten. Germline loops: CDR1 MDHEN, CDR2 SYDVKM. The germline V and J ends were trimmed by 7 bases and 4 bases, with 7 bases remaining between them. This CDR3 contains 11 residues. The treatment is: 19 received Ad26.COV2.S at low or high dose, single or two shots; 5 received placebo; per-sample allocation not given. Day 63 after the first injection of vaccine or placebo was the sampling time. Aged 18-55 years, donor was enrolled in Boston around 2020.

This sequence originates from a person between 18 and 65 years old who received the Ad26.COV2.S COVID-19 vaccine or a placebo. The sample in question was peripheral blood, obtained in a trial of Ad26.COV2.S vaccine versus placebo. The chain links TRBV28 to TRBJ1-2, with no clear D. The CDR3 nucleotides read TGTGCCAGCATGGTGAGCTATGGCTACACCTTC. This translates into CASMVSYGYTF.